One sample yielded the 18 T cell receptor beta chains listed below, sequenced in a study of vaccination and CD4 T cells after COVID-19. Oncomine TCR Beta short-read sequencing was applied to DNA from cultured CD4+ T cells. Each CDR3 protein gets one entry after TCRdb re-called the PCR reads with MiXCR. The table shows some 20,000 distinct CDR3 sequences, with 56% occurring only once. Stated treatment: approximately nine-day PBMC culture with coronavirus spike peptide pools or control peptides (ViraFEST assay). These receptors have no known antigen. Sequencing was carried out using CD4+ T cells from blood, cultured in vitro. These TCRs come from a human donor who had recovered from COVID-19.

The chain employs TRBV24-1 and TRBJ1-5, with D unclear. The V gene's germline CDR1 is KGHDR and CDR2 SFDVKD. V was trimmed by 4 bases and J by 5 bases, leaving 5 bases between them. This CDR3 has 12 residues. The CDR3 DNA follows: TGTGCCACCAGTGACTCGGATCAGCCCCAGCATTTT. Its translation is CATSDSDQPQHF.

The CDR3 protein is CASSPIGTGTGDTEAFF. CDR3 DNA: TGTGCCAGCAGCCCAATCGGGACAGGGACGGGCGACACTGAAGCTTTCTTT. The chain couples TRBV11-3 to TRBJ1-1; the match to TRBD1 covers 9 bases. V gave up 5 bases and J gave up 3 bases; unmatched junction bases: 13. Per germline, CDR1 SGHNT and CDR2 YENEEA. CDR3 length: 17 residues.

As concerns this clonotype: The final CDR3 position lacks the conserved phenylalanine or tryptophan, pointing to a likely read error. V gene TRBV20-1 combines with J gene TRBJ2-3, with 10 positions matching TRBD2. The germline CDR1 and CDR2 sequences are DFQATT and SNEGSKA (reference sequence). Trimming removed 0 bases from V and 6 bases from J; junction bases left unmatched: 3. The CDR3 totals 14 residues. The CDR3, as DNA: TGCAGTGCTAGAGAGAGCGGGAGGGCCGATACGCAGTATCTT. As protein: CSARESGRADTQYL.

The rearrangement links TRBV29-1 to TRBJ1-2; D might be TRBD1 (5 bases). Looked up from germline, CDR1 is SQVTM and CDR2 is ANQGSEA. V was shortened by 1 base and J by 8 bases, with 11 bases between the two germline ends. The CDR3 sequence is 12 residues long. Here the CDR3 DNA reads TGCAGCGTTGAAGGGGCAGGGCAGGGCTACACCTTC. It yields the protein CSVEGAGQGYTF.

V usage is TRBV7-9 and J usage is TRBJ1-1; no clear D. V was pared by 6 bases and J by 12 bases, with 14 bases between. The CDR3 loop spans 11 amino acids. Germline CDR1 and CDR2: SEHNR and FQNEAQ (reference sequence). CDR3 residues: CASSFGASTFF. In DNA, the CDR3 is TGTGCCAGCAGTTTTGGTGCTAGTACTTTCTTT. The full variable domain, in which reference TRBV7-9 and TRBJ1-1 provide the parts outside the CDR3, is DTGVSQNPRHKITKRGQNVTFRCDPISEHNRLYWYRQTLGQGPEFLTYFQNEAQLEKSRLLSDRFSAERPKGSFSTLEIQRTEQGDSAMYLCASSFGASTFFGQGTRLTVV.

V is TRBV19 and J is TRBJ1-2; D uncertain. Germline V CDR1 and CDR2: LNHDA, SQIVND (reference sequence). The CDR3 extends over 14 amino acids. Between the trimmed V and J ends, which lost 2 bases and 4 bases, there was a span of 11 bases. As DNA, the CDR3 is TGTGCCAGTAGTATAAAAACTGGGGTCTATGGCTACACCTTC. Its translation is CASSIKTGVYGYTF. The full variable domain, rest sourced from reference TRBV19 and TRBJ1-2, is DGGITQSPKYLFRKEGQNVTLSCEQNLNHDAMYWYRQDPGQGLRLIYYSQIVNDFQKGDIAEGYSVSREKKESFPLTVTSAQKNPTAFYLCASSIKTGVYGYTFGSGTRLTVV.

The rearrangement links TRBV11-3 to TRBJ2-7, with D perhaps matching TRBD1 (5 bases). Per the germline V gene, CDR1 is SGHNT and CDR2 is YENEEA. The CDR3 covers 15 residues. Trimming stripped 1 base from V and 0 bases from J, with 10 bases between. DNA of the CDR3: TGTGCCAGCAGCTTAGCCCGCAGGGCCTCCTACGAGCAGTACTTC. It yields the protein CASSLARRASYEQYF.

V and J are TRBV5-6 and TRBJ2-5; 14 bases match TRBD2. Losses at the gene ends were 4 bases for V and 5 bases for J; bases not matched to a gene: 10. This CDR3 region has 17 residues. The germline CDR1 and CDR2 sequences are SGHDT and YYEEEE. This CDR3 is CASSTTQTSGGAETQYF. CDR3 bases: TGTGCCAGCAGCACCACACAGACTAGCGGGGGGGCCGAGACCCAGTACTTC.

V is TRBV24-1 and J is TRBJ1-2, with D possibly TRBD1 on 5 matching bases. V was shortened by 2 bases and J by 6 bases, with 15 bases between the two germline ends. CDR3 length: 15 residues. Germline-derived CDR1 and CDR2 are KGHDR and SFDVKD. CDR3 coding DNA: TGTGCCACCAGTGATTCCGGGGGAGGTAGGAATGGCTACACCTTC. It yields the protein CATSDSGGGRNGYTF.

This clonotype is labeled medium-sized (0.01 to 0.1%). The chain has TRBV7-8 and TRBJ1-1; TRBD1 agrees at 7 bases. Germline CDR1 reads SGHVS; CDR2 reads FQNEAQ. Losses at the gene ends were 5 bases for V and 4 bases for J; bases not matched to a gene: 7. CDR3 size: 14 residues. The CDR3 nucleotides are TGTGCCAGCAGCGCTCGACAGGGCCGCACTGAAGCTTTCTTT. It translates to CASSARQGRTEAFF.

CDR3 region: CASSEGQLAGEAFF. The CDR3 region has the DNA TGTGCCAGCAGCGAGGGACAGCTGGCGGGTGAAGCTTTCTTT. This sequence joins TRBV7-8 and TRBJ1-1, with 7 nucleotides matching TRBD1. From germline, CDR1 is SGHVS and CDR2 FQNEAQ. This CDR3 is 14 amino acids long. With V trimmed by 5 bases and J by 7 bases, 10 bases remained unmatched.

The chain combines TRBV6-1 with TRBJ1-2; a weak D match, TRBD1 (5 bases). The germline V gene has CDR1 MNHNS and CDR2 SASEGT. The CDR3 extends over 13 amino acids. The V end was cut by 2 bases, the J end by 8 bases, with 12 bases between. The CDR3 coding sequence is TGTGCCAGCAGTGAATCCCTCCGGGGCGGCTACACCTTC. Translating it yields CASSESLRGGYTF.

This chain connects TRBV11-2 to TRBJ2-7; D is unclear. With 2 bases removed from V and 7 bases from J, the gap between germline ends came to 6 bases. The CDR3 length is 11 residues. Per the germline V gene, CDR1 is SGHAT and CDR2 is FQNNGV. CDR3 nucleotide sequence: TGTGCCAGCAGCTTAAGGTTTGAGCAGTACTTC. Protein: CASSLRFEQYF.

The gene calls are TRBV20-1 and TRBJ2-3, with TRBD2 matching over 14 bases. CDR1 is DFQATT and CDR2 is SNEGSKA in the germline V gene (reference sequence). The CDR3 is made up of 16 amino acids. With V trimmed by 5 bases and J by 3 bases, 7 bases remained unmatched. CDR3 protein: CSAERLAGGPTDTQYF. The DNA of the CDR3 is TGCAGTGCTGAAAGACTAGCGGGAGGGCCGACAGATACGCAGTATTTT.

The rearrangement links TRBV2 to TRBJ2-2; D is possibly TRBD2 (5 bases). This CDR3 has 15 amino acids. Germline CDR1 reads SNHLY; CDR2 reads FYNNEI. With 4 bases removed from V and 0 bases from J, the gap between germline ends came to 9 bases. CDR3 sequence reads: CASSVVLANTGELFF. The CDR3 nucleotides read TGTGCCAGCAGTGTGGTACTAGCGAACACCGGGGAGCTGTTTTTT.

This clonotype was seen a few times. V usage is TRBV11-2 and J usage is TRBJ2-3; tentatively, D is TRBD2 (5 bases). Germline CDR1 and CDR2: SGHAT and FQNNGV. The CDR3 is 18 amino acids. The ends were cut back, 1 base at V and 4 bases at J, with 21 bases in the middle. The CDR3 region is CASSLVGGFGLAADTQYF. CDR3 DNA sequence: TGTGCCAGCAGCTTAGTTGGCGGATTCGGGCTAGCAGCAGATACGCAGTATTTT.

This clonotype was recorded a few times. CDR3 in amino acids: CASSKDVAPF. CDR3 bases: TGTGCCAGCAGCAAAGACGTGGCTCCCTTC. The chain carries TRBV21-1 and TRBJ2-1. TRBV21-1 is annotated as a pseudogene. The CDR3 runs 10 residues.

The chain uses TRBV7-2 and TRBJ2-5; D remains ambiguous. Germline values: CDR1 SGHTA, CDR2 FQGNSA. The V end lost 3 bases, the J end lost 1 base, and 6 bases lay between the germline ends. This CDR3 region has 13 residues. The chain's CDR3 is CASSFARQETQYF. The CDR3 region has the DNA TGTGCCAGCAGCTTCGCCCGCCAAGAGACCCAGTACTTC.